The 22 T cell receptor beta chains given below trace back to one sample, sequenced in a study of CD4 T cells in relation to SARS-CoV-2 and coronaviruses. Before the COVID-19 pandemic, during about 2011-2019, CD4+ T cells were taken from unexposed donors. Clones were read by immunoSEQ multiplex PCR, and TCRdb kept only the in-frame ones, dropping some. Of around 70,000 clones in the sample, about nine tenths were seen once. Sample: memory CD4+ T cells from PBMCs. The receptors were sampled from a human donor in good health.

The gene calls are TRBV10-3 and TRBJ1-2, with D perhaps TRBD1 (5 bases). This CDR3 spans 15 amino acids. CDR1 is ENHRY and CDR2 is SYGVKD in the germline V gene. Trimming left V 0 bases short and J 7 bases short, with 15 bases between. CDR3: CAISESRGGIGGYTF. The CDR3 DNA follows: TGTGCCATCAGTGAGTCGAGGGGCGGTATTGGTGGCTACACCTTC.

This clone has just one count. This rearrangement joins TRBV6-1 to TRBJ1-2, with 9 positions matching TRBD1. The germline V gene encodes CDR1 MNHNS and CDR2 SASEGT. The V gene end was trimmed by 3 bases and the J gene end by 7 bases; junction bases not matched to a gene: 6. The CDR3 runs to 14 residues. The CDR3 spells CASSEGQGVSGYTF. CDR3 nucleotide sequence: TGTGCCAGCAGTGAGGGACAGGGAGTCAGTGGCTACACCTTC.

This chain links TRBV5-6 with TRBJ2-7; TRBD1 or TRBD2 may be the D gene (7 bases each). V lost 4 bases, J lost 6 bases, and 20 bases lay in between. The CDR3 is made up of 15 amino acids. CDR1 is SGHDT and CDR2 is YYEEEE in the germline V gene. CDR3 in amino acids: CASSLSGGAKGEQYF. The DNA for the CDR3 is TGTGCCAGCAGCCTCTCAGGGGGGGCTAAGGGCGAGCAGTACTTC.

The chain carries TRBV5-1 and TRBJ1-5; possibly TRBD1 for D (5 bases). Germline V gives CDR1 SGHRS, CDR2 YFSETQ. The CDR3 is 14 amino acids. Trimming left V 0 bases short and J 5 bases short, with 9 bases between. The CDR3 nucleotides are TGCGCCAGCAGCTTGGGTGGGGCGGATCAGCCCCAGCATTTT. Translation gives CASSLGGADQPQHF.

The chain has TRBV6-5 and TRBJ1-1; 9 bases are shared with TRBD1. V trimming: 7 bases; J trimming: 7 bases; junction bases outside the gene matches: 13. Germline CDR1 reads MNHEY; CDR2 reads SVGAGI. The CDR3 totals 15 residues. The CDR3 is CASTRHGTGPFEAFF. The DNA of the CDR3 is TGTGCCAGCACCAGACACGGGACAGGGCCGTTTGAAGCTTTCTTT.

V is TRBV14 and J is TRBJ2-5, with 7 bases matching TRBD1. V lost 4 bases to trimming and J lost 5 bases; unmatched junction nucleotides: 10. There are 15 residues in the CDR3. Germline V lookup: CDR1 SGHDN, CDR2 FVKESK. The CDR3 spells CASSLRTGDGETQYF. CDR3 sequence (DNA): TGTGCCAGCAGCCTCCGGACAGGCGACGGGGAGACCCAGTACTTC.

The chain couples TRBV4-3 to TRBJ2-3; 9 bases agree with TRBD2. CDR3 length equals 17 residues. Losses at the gene ends were 0 bases for V and 4 bases for J; bases not matched to a gene: 8. Per the germline V gene, CDR1 is LGHNA and CDR2 is YSLEER. Written as DNA, the CDR3 is TGCGCCAGCAGCCAAGATCTCGGCGGGGGGGCCGCAGATACGCAGTATTTT. It codes for CASSQDLGGGAADTQYF.

The rearrangement uses TRBV21-1 and TRBJ2-7; the D call in the table, TRBD1, was not verified against the DNA. TRBV21-1 represents a pseudogene. This CDR3 spans 17 amino acids. CDR3 DNA sequence: TGTGCCAGCAGCATTTGGTACAGGACCTACGACCGCTACGAGCAGTACTTC. Amino acid sequence: CASSIWYRTYDRYEQYF.

The J gene is TRBJ1-5, the V gene TRBV28; 9 bases agree with TRBD1. Germline CDR1 MDHEN, CDR2 SYDVKM. CDR3 length: 15 amino acids. Trimming took 3 bases from V and 4 from J; bases not matched to a gene: 4. CDR3 region: CASSFPTGGNQPQHF. In nucleotides, the CDR3 is TGTGCCAGCAGTTTTCCGACAGGGGGTAATCAGCCCCAGCATTTT.

CDR3 amino acids: CASSYSSDTQYF. The CDR3, as DNA: TGTGCCAGCAGTTACTCCTCAGATACGCAGTATTTT. The J gene is TRBJ2-3, the V gene TRBV6-6; D is unclear. Germline V gene lookup returns CDR1 MNHNY and CDR2 SVGAGI (reference sequence). The germline V and J ends were trimmed by 0 bases and 4 bases, with 2 bases remaining between them. CDR3 length equals 12 residues.

This sequence joins TRBV28 and TRBJ2-7; TRBD1 might be the D (6 bases). Germline V lookup: CDR1 MDHEN, CDR2 SYDVKM. The CDR3 runs 11 residues. Trimming took 9 bases from V and 4 from J, leaving 10 bases between them. CDR3: CASQDRYEQYF. CDR3 bases: TGTGCCAGTCAAGACAGGTACGAGCAGTACTTC. The whole variable domain, remainder taken from reference TRBV28 and TRBJ2-7, is DVKVTQSSRYLVKRTGEKVFLECVQDMDHENMFWYRQDPGLGLRLIYFSYDVKMKEKGDIPEGYSVSREKKERFSLILESASTNQTSMYLCASQDRYEQYFGPGTRLTVT.

V usage is TRBV5-1 and J usage is TRBJ2-7; 10 nucleotides agree with TRBD1. The trim removed 2 bases at V and 3 bases at J, leaving 2 bases unmatched. CDR1 and CDR2 (germline): SGHRS, YFSETQ. This CDR3 is built from 14 residues. CDR3 region: CASSFRDRGYEQYF. The CDR3 DNA reads as TGCGCCAGCAGCTTCCGGGACAGGGGCTACGAGCAGTACTTC.

CDR3 in DNA: TGTGCCAGCAGCTGGACAGGGAAAGCGACCCAGTACTTC. This gives the protein CASSWTGKATQYF. The chain is built from TRBV7-8 and TRBJ2-5; 8 bases agree with TRBD1. The germline CDR1 and CDR2 sequences are SGHVS and FQNEAQ. This CDR3 has 13 residues. With 4 bases clipped from V and 7 bases from J, the junction kept 5 bases outside the gene matches.

This clone is a singleton in its sample. The J gene is TRBJ1-2, the V gene TRBV5-6, with a possible D match to TRBD1 (6 bases). The V and J ends lost 4 bases and 2 bases respectively, with 24 bases between them. Per germline, CDR1 SGHDT and CDR2 YYEEEE. The CDR3 totals 18 residues. The CDR3 DNA follows: TGTGCCAGCAGCCCCCGATTGGAGGGTCAGGGGAGGAACTATGGCTACACCTTC. It encodes CASSPRLEGQGRNYGYTF. The full variable domain, with the rest looked up from reference TRBV5-6 and TRBJ1-2, is DAGVTQSPTHLIKTRGQQVTLRCSPKSGHDTVSWYQQALGQGPQFIFQYYEEEERQRGNFPDRFSGHQFPNYSSELNVNALLLGDSALYLCASSPRLEGQGRNYGYTFGSGTRLTVV.

The V and J genes are TRBV6-5 and TRBJ1-1, with D unclear. Trimming removed 6 bases at V and 1 base at J, with 9 bases between. The CDR3 loop spans 13 amino acids. Germline assignment: CDR1 MNHEY and CDR2 SVGAGI. CDR3 coding DNA: TGTGCCAGCAGCCTTTCTCAGAACACTGAAGCTTTCTTT. It is translated as CASSLSQNTEAFF.

This chain links TRBV19 with TRBJ2-7; the D is unclear. The V and J ends lost 3 bases and 2 bases respectively, with 8 bases between them. The CDR3 covers 13 residues. Germline lookup yields CDR1 LNHDA and CDR2 SQIVND (reference sequence). CDR3 region: CASSIGRTYEQYF. For the CDR3, the DNA is TGTGCCAGTAGTATTGGCAGGACCTACGAGCAGTACTTC.

The gene calls are TRBV5-5 and TRBJ1-6; D gene unclear. The V gene lost 0 bases and the J gene lost 9 bases, with 10 bases spanning the gap. The CDR3 has 14 residues. Germline CDR1 reads SGHKS; CDR2 reads YYEKEE (reference sequence). The CDR3: CASSLVGSGSPLHF. The CDR3 coding sequence is TGTGCCAGCAGCTTGGTAGGGTCGGGTTCACCCCTCCACTTT.

The chain recombines TRBV7-3 with TRBJ1-6; TRBD1 is a possible D gene (6 bases). Germline CDR1 reads SGHTA; CDR2 reads FQGTGA. The V end lost 5 bases, the J end lost 8 bases, and 13 bases lay between the germline ends. This CDR3 comprises 14 residues. CDR3 residues: CASSQRQADSPLHF. As DNA, the CDR3 is TGTGCCAGCAGCCAACGACAGGCAGATTCACCCCTCCACTTT.

CDR3 nucleotides: TGTGCCAGCAGACGGACTAGCGGGAGGAGAGGAATTCAGTACTTC. Translating gives CASRRTSGRRGIQYF. The chain recombines TRBV11-2 with TRBJ2-4; 14 bases agree with TRBD2. V lost 6 bases to trimming and J lost 10 bases; unmatched junction nucleotides: 8. In germline, CDR1 is SGHAT, CDR2 FQNNGV. The CDR3 consists of 15 residues.

This chain joins TRBV7-6 and TRBJ2-1, with TRBD1 identical over 10 bases. After removal of 5 bases from V and 2 bases from J, the junction contained 3 bases not matched to a gene. This CDR3 contains 15 residues. In germline, CDR1 is SGHVS, CDR2 FNYEAQ. The CDR3 DNA reads as TGTGCCAGCAGCGTCGGACAGGGGGCCTACAATGAGCAGTTCTTC. Protein product: CASSVGQGAYNEQFF.

The V gene is TRBV5-4, the J gene TRBJ2-7; TRBD2 agrees at 10 bases. After removal of 6 bases from V and 0 bases from J, the junction contained 9 bases not matched to a gene. The germline CDR1 and CDR2 sequences are SGHNT and YYREEE (reference sequence). The CDR3 extends over 16 amino acids. For the CDR3, the DNA is TGTGCCAGCACCGGCCGGTCTAGCGGGAGCTCCTACGAGCAGTACTTC. Translated, it gives CASTGRSSGSSYEQYF. The full variable domain, completed using reference TRBV5-4 and TRBJ2-7, is ETGVTQSPTHLIKTRGQQVTLRCSSQSGHNTVSWYQQALGQGPQFIFQYYREEENGRGNFPPRFSGLQFPNYSSELNVNALELDDSALYLCASTGRSSGSSYEQYFGPGTRLTVT.

The chain is built from TRBV5-6 and TRBJ1-2; 7 nucleotides line up with TRBD1. The CDR3 is 14 residues long. With V trimmed by 4 bases and J by 4 bases, 7 bases remained unmatched. CDR1 and CDR2 (germline): SGHDT, YYEEEE. The CDR3 reads CASSRPGQSYGYTF. The CDR3, as DNA: TGTGCCAGCAGCCGCCCGGGACAGAGCTATGGCTACACCTTC. The complete variable domain, with remaining parts taken from reference TRBV5-6 and TRBJ1-2, reads DAGVTQSPTHLIKTRGQQVTLRCSPKSGHDTVSWYQQALGQGPQFIFQYYEEEERQRGNFPDRFSGHQFPNYSSELNVNALLLGDSALYLCASSRPGQSYGYTFGSGTRLTVV.